This T cell receptor beta chain is drawn from a study of control samples from healthy donors and cancer patients. Sequencing used immunoSEQ multiplex PCR; TCRdb keeps in-frame clones, though not all of them. The repertoire holds around 200,000 clones, with 91% as singletons. Per the germline V gene, CDR1 is MDHEN and CDR2 is SYDVKM. V lost 6 bases and J lost 0; bases outside the gene matches: 11. This CDR3 is 19 amino acids long. This chain links TRBV28 with TRBJ2-1; 13 positions agree with TRBD2. The clonotype originates from a woman aged 30 to 39 in good health. Sequencing input: blood. The CDR3 nucleotides are TGTGCCAGCAGCGCAGGGTCCCGACTAGCGGGAGGCTCCTACAATGAGCAGTTCTTC. This translates into CASSAGSRLAGGSYNEQFF.